One and the same sample provided the 15 T cell receptor beta chains below, sequenced in a study of OX40 agonist ivuxolimab in advanced cancers. The data were produced by immunoSEQ multiplex PCR, yet TCRdb's version contains in-frame clones alone and is incomplete. Altogether 75,000 to 90,000 clones are present, approximately 88% being singletons, with the ten largest covering 9% to 10%. Source: CD4+ or CD8+ T cells sorted from blood, taken in a trial of the OX40 agonist ivuxolimab. These receptors originate from an adult with an advanced solid tumor such as melanoma, head and neck, liver or kidney cancer.

V and J are TRBV28 and TRBJ1-4; D is possibly TRBD1 (5 bases). This CDR3 region has 14 residues. Trimming removed 5 bases from V and 7 bases from J, with 14 bases in between. The germline CDR1 and CDR2 sequences are MDHEN and SYDVKM. CDR3 nucleotide sequence: TGTGCCAGCAGTGGCTACGGGGGGGGTGAAAAACTGTTTTTT. Protein: CASSGYGGGEKLFF. Together with reference TRBV28 and TRBJ1-4, the CDR3 gives the full variable domain: DVKVTQSSRYLVKRTGEKVFLECVQDMDHENMFWYRQDPGLGLRLIYFSYDVKMKEKGDIPEGYSVSREKKERFSLILESASTNQTSMYLCASSGYGGGEKLFFGSGTQLSVL.

For the CDR3, the DNA is TGTGCCAGCTCACCACTCCCGTCCGGACAGGGGGGATCTGGAGGCTACACCTTC. Its translation: CASSPLPSGQGGSGGYTF. The chain has TRBV18 and TRBJ1-2; TRBD1 aligns across 10 bases. Germline trimming cut 1 base from V and 8 bases from J; bases unmatched to any gene: 16. Germline V gives CDR1 KGHSH, CDR2 LQKENI. The CDR3 loop spans 18 amino acids.

The CDR3: CASSRVDSLDQQFF. In DNA form, the CDR3 reads TGTGCCAGCTCACGCGTGGACAGCCTAGACCAGCAGTTCTTC. This chain joins TRBV18 and TRBJ2-1, with a weak D call TRBD1 (6 bases). This CDR3 contains 14 residues. CDR1 is KGHSH, CDR2 LQKENI, per germline. V lost 4 bases and J 11 bases, leaving 18 bases between the germline ends.

The chain carries TRBV11-2 and TRBJ2-3, with D unclear. Germline-derived CDR1 and CDR2 are SGHAT and FQNNGV. This CDR3 contains 16 residues. Trimming pared 3 bases from V and 8 bases from J, leaving 21 bases between. The CDR3 loop is CASSFELPLRFGTQYF. CDR3 bases: TGTGCCAGCAGCTTCGAGTTACCCCTTAGGTTTGGTACGCAGTATTTT.

This chain uses TRBV20-1 with TRBJ1-1; no reliable D call. This CDR3 contains 11 residues. The V gene's germline CDR1 is DFQATT and CDR2 SNEGSKA (reference sequence). Deletions cut 7 bases from V and 2 bases from J, with 8 bases between. The CDR3 loop is CSVLANTEAFF. For the CDR3, the DNA is TGCAGTGTTCTGGCTAACACTGAAGCTTTCTTT.

The V gene is TRBV28, the J gene TRBJ2-7; 7 nucleotides line up with TRBD1. V shed 4 bases, J shed 1 base, and the junction held 7 bases outside the gene matches. Germline loops: CDR1 MDHEN, CDR2 SYDVKM. This CDR3 region has 15 residues. The CDR3 protein is CASSSTGYRSYEQYF. In nucleotides, the CDR3 is TGTGCCAGCAGTTCGACAGGGTACAGATCCTACGAGCAGTACTTC.

The chain combines TRBV6-5 with TRBJ2-7; D ambiguous. Germline V gene lookup returns CDR1 MNHEY and CDR2 SVGAGI. The CDR3 runs to 12 residues. The germline V and J ends were trimmed by 6 bases and 4 bases, with 10 bases remaining between them. The DNA for the CDR3 is TGTGCCAGCAGCCCCCTAGGTTACGAGCAGTACTTC. Its translation: CASSPLGYEQYF.

V is TRBV28 and J is TRBJ2-7; tentative D call: TRBD1 (5 bases). This CDR3 region has 12 residues. From germline, CDR1 is MDHEN and CDR2 SYDVKM. Trimming stripped 8 bases from V and 2 bases from J, with 10 bases between. For the CDR3, the DNA is TGTGCCAGCCAGGGCAGTACCTACGAGCAGTACTTC. It specifies CASQGSTYEQYF.

The chain has TRBV19 and TRBJ1-5; the match to TRBD1 covers 8 bases. Germline CDR1 is LNHDA and CDR2 is SQIVND (reference sequence). The J segment lost 4 bases and the V segment lost 3 bases, leaving 5 bases of the junction unmatched. The CDR3 loop spans 15 amino acids. The CDR3 bases are TGTGCCAGTAGTATGCAGGGGGCTGCAAATCAGCCCCAGCATTTT. It codes for CASSMQGAANQPQHF. The whole variable domain, filled in from reference TRBV19 and TRBJ1-5, reads DGGITQSPKYLFRKEGQNVTLSCEQNLNHDAMYWYRQDPGQGLRLIYYSQIVNDFQKGDIAEGYSVSREKKESFPLTVTSAQKNPTAFYLCASSMQGAANQPQHFGDGTRLSIL.

The chain links TRBV11-3 to TRBJ2-2; D might be TRBD2 (6 bases). Germline V CDR1 and CDR2: SGHNT, YENEEA. This CDR3 spans 15 amino acids. Trimming shortened V by 5 bases and J by 3 bases, and 13 bases separated the two germline ends. CDR3 sequence reads: CASSVGTEDTGELFF. Written as DNA, the CDR3 is TGTGCCAGCAGCGTTGGGACTGAGGACACCGGGGAGCTGTTTTTT.

The chain links TRBV29-1 to TRBJ2-7; 7 bases are a match to TRBD2. Germline V gene sequence: CDR1 SQVTM, CDR2 ANQGSEA. J lost 4 bases, V lost 8 bases, and 8 bases had no gene match. The CDR3 spans 12 residues. CDR3: CSPQGGPYEQYF. In DNA form, the CDR3 reads TGCAGCCCCCAGGGAGGGCCGTACGAGCAGTACTTC.

This chain joins TRBV7-9 and TRBJ1-5; 9 positions agree with TRBD1. V dropped 5 bases and J dropped 6; count of bases not matched to a gene: 8. Germline V gene sequence: CDR1 SEHNR, CDR2 FQNEAQ (reference sequence). This CDR3 comprises 15 residues. The CDR3 bases are TGTGCCAGCAGCCCACAGGGGGCGGGTGGTCAGCCCCAGCATTTT. It translates to CASSPQGAGGQPQHF.

The chain employs TRBV7-9 and TRBJ1-1; D might be TRBD1 (5 bases). The V gene's germline CDR1 is SEHNR and CDR2 FQNEAQ (reference sequence). V gave up 3 bases and J gave up 7 bases, with 18 bases separating them. The CDR3 consists of 15 residues. CDR3 amino acids: CASSLNWGYIGEAFF. Written as DNA, the CDR3 is TGTGCCAGCAGCTTGAATTGGGGCTACATAGGTGAAGCTTTCTTT.

This clone was seen just once. The chain joins TRBV7-2 to TRBJ1-4; no firm D call. The CDR3 runs to 15 residues. V was cut by 5 bases and J by 8 bases, with 18 bases left in between. Germline CDR1 is SGHTA and CDR2 is FQGNSA. The CDR3 loop is CASSASWGWGEKLFF. The CDR3 DNA follows: TGTGCCAGCAGCGCCTCCTGGGGATGGGGAGAAAAACTGTTTTTT.

This clone was recorded once. This chain links TRBV2 with TRBJ1-1, with D perhaps TRBD1 (5 bases). This CDR3 has 14 amino acids. Germline V gene sequence: CDR1 SNHLY, CDR2 FYNNEI. V was clipped by 4 bases and J by 9 bases, with 18 bases between them. The CDR3 loop reads CASSGQNRQIKAFF. In nucleotides, the CDR3 is TGTGCCAGCAGTGGTCAGAACAGGCAAATAAAAGCTTTCTTT.